This TCR beta chain was profiled in a study of blood T cell repertoires in COVID-19. In the study overall: Acute and convalescent COVID-19 samples came from the United States, Italy and Spain. PBMCs, B-cell-depleted T cells, or T cells provided the cDNA or gDNA that made up the material.

Trimming pared 5 bases from V and 1 base from J, leaving 15 bases between. The V gene's germline CDR1 is SGHNT and CDR2 YYREEE (reference sequence). The CDR3 length is 15 residues. This clone was seen only a few times. Authors' analysis steps: Estimation of nucleated cell counts was performed using reference gene primer amplification. Sequenced by immunoSEQ multiplex PCR; TCRdb stores in-frame clones only, minus some. V, J and clone size reflect that table, while D and trimming were determined from the DNA. The sample has around 100,000 clones, roughly 85% seen once. This receptor was taken from a man in his 70s with active or convalescent COVID-19. The sample comprised peripheral blood. V is TRBV5-4 and J is TRBJ1-1, with TRBD1 as a possible D gene (6 bases). CDR3 amino acids: CASRPKTGENTEAFF. The CDR3 DNA sequence: TGTGCCAGCAGGCCAAAGACAGGAGAGAACACTGAAGCTTTCTTT.